These 10 T cell receptor beta chains were all obtained from the same sample, sequenced in a study of T-cell reconstitution after alpha-beta-depleted transplantation in children (dated by TCRdb to the mid-2010s). The sample's treatment or condition label is to be understood as: allogeneic hematopoietic cell transplantation with graft depleted of TCRalphabeta T cells and CD19 B cells. The library was made by PCR. Sequencing used an Illumina HiSeq 2500. Molecular barcoding was employed in the preparation of TCR libraries, with unique molecular identifiers being used to normalize TCRbeta repertoire quantification. TCRdb passed the public sequencing reads through fastp at Q25 and MiXCR, retaining productive beta sequences. Rows with a matching CDR3 protein are joined into one entry that keeps the most common DNA and genes. Across this sample there are around 800,000 distinct CDR3 sequences, with roughly 16% seen only once. The top ten constitute approximately 5% of the sample.

The sequencing used PBMCs, mostly from graft donor cells, collected 360 days after TCRalphabeta/CD19-depleted stem cell transplant. The receptors derive from a male patient aged 10-17 years who had a stem cell transplant for acute lymphoblastic leukemia, so the T cells may come from the graft donor.

This clonotype came up many times. The chain combines TRBV12-3 or TRBV12-4 with TRBJ2-3; D might be TRBD2 (6 bases). Trimming pared 4 bases from V and 2 bases from J, leaving 13 bases between. The CDR3 is made up of 15 amino acids. CDR3 region: CASSSLADYTDTQYF. The DNA of the CDR3 is TGTGCCAGCAGTTCATTAGCGGACTACACAGATACGCAGTATTTT.

This clonotype was counted at least ten times. The chain recombines TRBV5-1 with TRBJ1-3; D not resolved. The CDR3 is 13 residues long. From germline, CDR1 is SGHRS and CDR2 YFSETQ. Trimming left V 0 bases short and J 2 bases short, with 3 bases between. CDR3 amino acids: CASSLEPGNTIYF. The CDR3 coding sequence is TGCGCCAGCAGCTTGGAGCCTGGAAACACCATATATTTT.

This clonotype was counted a few times. This chain connects TRBV7-9 to TRBJ1-1, with D unresolved. Germline V gene data show CDR1 as SEHNR and CDR2 as FQNEAQ (reference sequence). V shed 1 base and J shed 6 bases, with 6 bases lying between them. The CDR3 is 12 amino acids. The CDR3 DNA follows: TGTGCCAGCAGCTTAGGGGTCTCTGAAGCTTTCTTT. Translated, it gives CASSLGVSEAFF.

The chain combines TRBV7-6 with TRBJ2-3; no reliable D call. The CDR3 is made up of 15 amino acids. Trimming took 6 bases from V and 2 from J, leaving 15 bases between them. The germline V gene has CDR1 SGHVS and CDR2 FNYEAQ. The CDR3 loop reads CASRSRVPPTDTQYF. The CDR3 DNA reads as TGTGCCAGCAGATCCCGGGTGCCCCCCACAGATACGCAGTATTTT.

This clonotype was counted many times. One junction end disagrees with the germline gene, perhaps due to a read error. The chain links TRBV5-1 to TRBJ2-7; D ambiguous. Germline V gives CDR1 SGHRS, CDR2 YFSETQ. The CDR3 loop spans 11 amino acids. CDR3: CASSYSYEQYF. DNA for the CDR3: TGTGCCAGCAGTTACTCCTACGAGCAGTACTTC. Drawing the rest from reference TRBV5-1 and TRBJ2-7, the complete variable domain is KAGVTQTPRYLIKTRGQQVTLSCSPISGHRSVSWYQQTPGQGLQFLFEYFSETQRNKGNFPGRFSGRQFSNSRSEMNVSTLELGDSALYLCASSYSYEQYFGPGTRLTVT.

The chain uses TRBV10-3 and TRBJ2-5, with D perhaps being TRBD1 or TRBD2 (5 bases each). The ends were cut back, 3 bases at V and 1 base at J, with 15 bases in the middle. Looked up from germline, CDR1 is ENHRY and CDR2 is SYGVKD. The CDR3 has 16 amino acids. The CDR3 is CAISDPEGTLQETQYF. The CDR3 DNA is TGTGCCATCAGTGATCCGGAAGGGACCCTCCAAGAGACCCAGTACTTC.

The rearrangement joins TRBV5-1 to TRBJ2-5, with D perhaps matching TRBD2 (6 bases). The CDR3 length is 15 residues. Germline V CDR1 and CDR2: SGHRS, YFSETQ. The germline V and J ends were trimmed by 4 bases and 1 base, with 14 bases remaining between them. The CDR3 DNA reads TGCGCCAGCAGCCTCCGGGACTCCCCCCAAGAGACCCAGTACTTC. Translating it yields CASSLRDSPQETQYF.

The genes are TRBV7-9 and TRBJ2-1, with D perhaps TRBD2 (6 bases). This CDR3 has 16 residues. Trimming removed 5 bases at V and 2 bases at J, with 16 bases between. The germline V gene has CDR1 SEHNR and CDR2 FQNEAQ (reference sequence). This chain's CDR3 is CASSAERRAAYNEQFF. CDR3 DNA: TGTGCCAGCAGCGCCGAACGGAGGGCGGCCTACAATGAGCAGTTCTTC.

In this sample, this clonotype turned up many times. The genes are TRBV5-8 and TRBJ2-1, with unresolved D. The V end lost 3 bases, the J end lost 0 bases, and 10 bases lay between the germline ends. The germline V gene encodes CDR1 SGHTS and CDR2 YDEGEE. The CDR3 length is 15 residues. In DNA, the CDR3 is TGTGCCAGCAGCTCCCGTTGGGGCTCCTACAATGAGCAGTTCTTC. Amino acid sequence: CASSSRWGSYNEQFF.

The chain employs TRBV20-1 and TRBJ2-7; 12 bases are a match to TRBD2. The CDR3 covers 16 residues. J gave up 5 bases and V 0 bases, and 8 bases lay outside the gene matches. Germline V lookup: CDR1 DFQATT, CDR2 SNEGSKA (reference sequence). The CDR3 region has the DNA TGCAGTGCTAGAGACCCCAGACTAGCGGGAGCCCACGAGCAGTACTTC. Protein sequence: CSARDPRLAGAHEQYF.